A selection of T cell receptor beta chains follows, all from one sample in a study of CD8 T cells in ankylosing spondylitis. TCRdb re-analysed the 5' RACE reads in MiXCR, keeping a single row per CDR3 protein. The repertoire has fewer than 450,000 distinct CDR3 sequences, about a sixth of them found once; the top ten carry 1%. Material: blood, either unsorted or a sorted T cell fraction (not recorded which). These receptors were taken from a male donor with ankylosing spondylitis. Each CDR3 is given with its conserved first and last residue. D genes are given only for firm matches. Size values are once, few and many counts, or a class for expanded clones, and some rows have none.

clone_size	v_call	j_call	d_call	cdr3_aa	cdr3_nt
.	TRBV11-3	TRBJ2-3	.	CASSPREGRADTQYF	TGTGCCAGCAGCCCCCGAGAGGGGCGTGCAGATACGCAGTATTTT
.	TRBV28	TRBJ2-7	.	CASSLGPGLSSGEQYF	TGTGCCAGCAGCCTAGGACCCGGGCTATCCTCCGGGGAGCAGTACTTC
many	TRBV6-1	TRBJ2-3	.	CASSQDGGFTDTQYF	TGTGCCAGCAGCCAAGACGGAGGATTCACAGATACGCAGTATTTT
.	TRBV20-1	TRBJ2-1	TRBD2	CSARASGGANEQFF	TGCAGTGCTAGAGCCAGCGGGGGGGCCAATGAGCAGTTCTTC
few	TRBV6-5	TRBJ1-1	.	CASSYSYVTNTEAFF	TGTGCCAGCAGTTACTCGTATGTGACGAACACTGAAGCTTTCTTT
few	TRBV11-2	TRBJ2-7	.	CASSLFTGPNEQYF	TGTGCCAGCAGCTTATTTACAGGGCCAAACGAGCAGTACTTC
few	TRBV4-1	TRBJ2-3	.	CASSQDGNTDTQYF	TGCGCCAGCAGCCAGGACGGGAACACAGATACGCAGTATTTT
.	TRBV5-1	TRBJ2-7	.	CASSPGGQGPGQQYF	TGCGCCAGCAGCCCGGGGGGCCAGGGCCCTGGCCAGCAGTACTTC
few	TRBV6-2/TRBV6-3	TRBJ2-7	.	CASSRLVWVDEQYF	TGTGCCAGCAGTCGACTAGTCTGGGTGGACGAGCAGTACTTC
many	TRBV28	TRBJ1-4	.	CASSFWGHSEKLFF	TGTGCCAGCAGTTTCTGGGGACATTCTGAAAAACTGTTTTTT
few	TRBV20-1	TRBJ2-1	TRBD2	CSAKAVGIAGYNEQFF	TGCAGTGCAAAGGCGGTCGGGATAGCGGGATACAATGAGCAGTTCTTC
.	TRBV20-1	TRBJ2-3	.	CSARDPRGGHGDTQYF	TGCAGTGCTAGGGACCCCCGGGGTGGCCATGGGGATACGCAGTATTTT
few	TRBV20-1	TRBJ1-5	.	CSARPPGRPNQPQHF	TGCAGTGCTAGACCGCCTGGCAGACCCAATCAGCCCCAGCATTTT
few	TRBV12-3/TRBV12-4	TRBJ1-2	.	CASSFAGKRRESYTF	TGTGCCAGCAGTTTCGCTGGGAAACGTAGGGAGAGCTACACCTTC
.	TRBV5-1	TRBJ2-3	.	CASKRGRGDTQYF	TGCGCCAGCAAGAGGGGCCGAGGAGATACGCAGTATTTT
.	TRBV2	TRBJ1-2	TRBD1	CASSRTGPNRDGYTF	TGTGCCAGCAGTAGGACAGGGCCCAACCGTGATGGCTACACCTTC
once	TRBV11-1	TRBJ2-7	.	CASSYKPAGTYEQYF	TGTGCCAGCAGCTATAAGCCGGCGGGCACCTACGAGCAGTACTTC
.	TRBV6-2/TRBV6-3	TRBJ1-5	TRBD1	CASRTGVDQPQHF	TGTGCCAGCAGAACAGGGGTGGATCAGCCCCAGCATTTT
.	TRBV2	TRBJ1-2	TRBD1	CASSETWTGIYGYTF	TGTGCCAGCAGTGAAACTTGGACAGGAATATATGGCTACACCTTC
.	TRBV5-1	TRBJ2-3	TRBD1	CASSPGTGGPDTQYF	TGCGCCAGCAGCCCCGGGACAGGGGGCCCAGATACGCAGTATTTT
.	TRBV5-4	TRBJ2-5	.	CASTQRDWETQYF	TGTGCCAGCACCCAGAGGGATTGGGAGACCCAGTACTTC
.	TRBV11-3	TRBJ2-3	.	CASSYFEGLGNTDTQYF	TGTGCCAGCAGCTACTTTGAGGGGCTGGGCAACACAGATACGCAGTATTTT
.	TRBV3-1	TRBJ2-3	TRBD2	CASSHASGGRNTQYF	TGTGCCAGCAGCCATGCTAGCGGGGGAAGGAATACGCAGTATTTT
.	TRBV24-1	TRBJ2-1	.	CATSDPGRPGGQFF	TGTGCCACCAGTGACCCAGGCAGACCAGGAGGGCAGTTCTTC
many	TRBV4-3	TRBJ1-6	.	CASSQAIYNSPLHF	TGCGCCAGCAGCCAAGCAATCTATAATTCACCCCTCCACTTT
.	TRBV20-1	TRBJ2-5	.	CSAPAPPETQYF	TGCAGTGCTCCCGCTCCCCCCGAGACCCAGTACTTC
many	TRBV7-8	TRBJ2-7	TRBD1	CASSKTGTAYEQYF	TGTGCCAGCAGCAAAACAGGGACAGCCTACGAGCAGTACTTC
few	TRBV6-2/TRBV6-3	TRBJ2-1	.	CASRLRSAGKTAPTSSYNEQFF	TGTGCCAGCAGGCTGAGATCCGCAGGAAAGACGGCTCCGACTAGCTCCTACAATGAGCAGTTCTTC
many	TRBV18	TRBJ2-3	TRBD1	CASSPGQTDTQYF	TGTGCCAGCTCACCGGGACAGACAGATACGCAGTATTTT
.	TRBV3-1	TRBJ1-1	.	CASSQVWSNTEAFF	TGTGCCAGCAGCCAAGTATGGTCGAACACTGAAGCTTTCTTT
.	TRBV6-2/TRBV6-3	TRBJ1-6	TRBD1	CASSDTRGLHSPLHF	TGTGCCAGCAGTGACACCAGGGGGCTGCATTCACCCCTCCACTTT
few	TRBV7-8	TRBJ2-5	.	CASSLVGQGVETQYF	TGTGCCAGCAGCTTAGTTGGGCAGGGAGTGGAGACCCAGTACTTC
few	TRBV2	TRBJ1-1	.	CASSDDMNTEAFF	TGTGCCAGCAGTGATGACATGAACACTGAAGCTTTCTTT
.	TRBV30	TRBJ2-1	.	CAWSLGLPNEQFF	TGTGCCTGGAGCCTAGGACTTCCCAATGAGCAGTTCTTC
few	TRBV2	TRBJ1-2	.	CASSEMGITYGYTF	TGTGCCAGCAGTGAAATGGGGATCACCTATGGCTACACCTTC
few	TRBV4-3	TRBJ1-2	.	CASSHLLLHGGAYGYTF	TGCGCCAGCAGCCATCTCCTTTTGCATGGGGGGGCCTACGGCTACACCTTC
many	TRBV7-2	TRBJ2-1	.	CASSLLADEQFF	TGTGCCAGCAGCCTCTTAGCGGATGAGCAGTTCTTC
.	TRBV5-6	TRBJ2-1	TRBD2	CASSLPSGGPHNEQFF	TGTGCCAGCAGCCTCCCATCGGGGGGGCCCCACAATGAGCAGTTCTTC
.	TRBV12-3/TRBV12-4	TRBJ1-2	TRBD1	CASYRGGGYTF	TGTGCCAGCTACAGGGGCGGTGGCTACACCTTC
.	TRBV6-1	TRBJ2-3	.	CASKATFSTDTQYF	TGTGCCAGCAAGGCCACTTTTAGCACAGATACGCAGTATTTT
few	TRBV20-1	TRBJ2-5	.	CSLLVVGGETQYF	TGCAGTCTGCTAGTGGTAGGGGGGGAGACCCAGTACTTC
.	TRBV6-1	TRBJ1-1	TRBD1	CASSPPTGAAEAFF	TGTGCCAGCAGTCCCCCCACAGGGGCTGCTGAAGCTTTCTTT
.	TRBV12-3/TRBV12-4	TRBJ1-6	.	CASSFNRLYNSPLHF	TGTGCCAGCAGTTTTAACCGGCTCTATAATTCACCCCTCCACTTT
few	TRBV30	TRBJ2-5	TRBD1	CAWSPDRGLETQYF	TGTGCCTGGAGCCCTGACAGGGGGCTGGAGACCCAGTACTTC
few	TRBV11-2	TRBJ2-7	TRBD2	CASSSIRGAGDRTGEQYF	TGTGCCAGCAGCTCCATCCGTGGTGCGGGGGACCGGACGGGCGAGCAGTACTTC
few	TRBV28	TRBJ2-4	TRBD2	CASSVLLAGGRNIQYF	TGTGCCAGCAGTGTCTTACTAGCGGGGGGGAGGAACATTCAGTACTTC
few	TRBV9	TRBJ1-4	TRBD1	CASSAISPGTANEKLFF	TGTGCCAGCAGCGCCATTTCGCCCGGGACAGCGAATGAAAAACTGTTTTTT
.	TRBV11-2	TRBJ1-4	.	CASSLSYGPNEKLFF	TGTGCCAGCAGCTTATCGTACGGTCCTAATGAAAAACTGTTTTTT
.	TRBV7-9	TRBJ2-7	.	CASSLAAGYEQYF	TGTGCCAGCAGCTTAGCGGCGGGGTACGAGCAGTACTTC
many	TRBV5-1	TRBJ1-1	TRBD1	CASSSDRGREAFF	TGCGCCAGCAGCTCGGACAGGGGGAGGGAAGCTTTCTTT
.	TRBV28	TRBJ1-1	.	CASSPLITEAFF	TGTGCCAGCAGTCCCCTAATCACTGAAGCTTTCTTT
.	TRBV12-3/TRBV12-4	TRBJ2-3	TRBD1	CASSLTGTRTDTQYF	TGTGCCAGCAGTTTGACAGGGACCCGCACAGATACGCAGTATTTT
.	TRBV20-1	TRBJ1-6	.	CSARVAGVNSPLHF	TGCAGTGCTAGAGTAGCAGGTGTTAATTCACCCCTCCACTTT
few	TRBV5-1	TRBJ1-2	.	CASSLEVQTPYTF	TGCGCCAGCAGCTTGGAGGTACAGACCCCCTACACCTTC
.	TRBV18	TRBJ2-7	.	CASSAGTVSYEQYF	TGTGCCAGCTCAGCCGGGACGGTATCCTACGAGCAGTACTTC
.	TRBV5-1	TRBJ1-1	.	CASSSQGGAGTEAFF	TGCGCCAGCAGCTCCCAAGGGGGGGCCGGCACTGAAGCTTTCTTT
few	TRBV7-6	TRBJ2-7	.	CASSLAGTYYEQYF	TGTGCCAGCAGCTTAGCCGGGACCTACTACGAGCAGTACTTC
many	TRBV28	TRBJ2-7	.	CASSLRRSYYEQYF	TGTGCCAGCAGTTTAAGGAGAAGCTACTACGAGCAGTACTTC
.	TRBV30	TRBJ1-5	.	CAWSDRQVISNQPQHF	TGTGCCTGGAGTGATCGACAGGTTATTAGCAATCAGCCCCAGCATTTT
few	TRBV12-3/TRBV12-4	TRBJ2-4	.	CASSPLGGGNELAKNIQYF	TGTGCCAGCAGTCCCCTGGGCGGGGGCAACGAATTAGCCAAAAACATTCAGTACTTC